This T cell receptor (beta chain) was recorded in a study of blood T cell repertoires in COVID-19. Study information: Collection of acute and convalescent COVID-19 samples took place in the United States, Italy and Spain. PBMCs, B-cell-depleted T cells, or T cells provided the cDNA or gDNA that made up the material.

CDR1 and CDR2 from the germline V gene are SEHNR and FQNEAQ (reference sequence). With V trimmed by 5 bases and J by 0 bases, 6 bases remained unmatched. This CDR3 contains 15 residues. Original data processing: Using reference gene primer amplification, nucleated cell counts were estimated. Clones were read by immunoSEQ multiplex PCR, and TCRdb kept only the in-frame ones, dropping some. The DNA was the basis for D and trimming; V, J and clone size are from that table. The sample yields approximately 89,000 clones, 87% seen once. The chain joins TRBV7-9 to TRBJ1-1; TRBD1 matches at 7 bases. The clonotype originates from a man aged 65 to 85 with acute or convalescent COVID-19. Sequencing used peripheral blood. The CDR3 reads CASSKRQGLNTEAFF. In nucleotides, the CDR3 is TGTGCCAGCAGCAAACGACAGGGCCTGAACACTGAAGCTTTCTTT.